This T cell receptor (beta chain) was observed in a study of T cell repertoires in cytomegalovirus infection. At the level of the study: HLA-B-restricted CMV epitopes that are well studied, plus recently identified HLA-C-restricted ones, were used by the study. Indicated by public TCR beta signatures were CMV infection and matching HLA type. General study findings and limits: The study identified carriers of CMV plus the relevant HLA from cumulative public TCR beta family frequency. Dominating the ex vivo response were TCR beta clonotypes that were CMV-specific and HLA-C-restricted.

The CDR3 spans 15 residues. Germline CDR1 and CDR2: MNHEY and SVGEGT. J was trimmed by 4 bases and V by 8 bases; bases with no gene match: 11. TCRdb fed the reads into MiXCR, producing one record per CDR3 protein. The sample records some 590,000 distinct CDR3 sequences, under 45% being singletons. This clonotype appeared a single time. Its matching antigen is unknown. This material consisted of cultured PBMCs, taken from culture after CMV antigen stimulation. The genes are TRBV6-2 or TRBV6-3 and TRBJ1-5; 7 bases are a match to TRBD1. The receptor comes from a human donor in good health (CMV status not recorded). Some clones in this sample may be carry-over from other donors' samples. CDR3 sequence: CASSFRGYENQPQHF. The CDR3 DNA is TGTGCCAGCTCGTTCAGGGGGTATGAGAATCAGCCCCAGCATTTT.